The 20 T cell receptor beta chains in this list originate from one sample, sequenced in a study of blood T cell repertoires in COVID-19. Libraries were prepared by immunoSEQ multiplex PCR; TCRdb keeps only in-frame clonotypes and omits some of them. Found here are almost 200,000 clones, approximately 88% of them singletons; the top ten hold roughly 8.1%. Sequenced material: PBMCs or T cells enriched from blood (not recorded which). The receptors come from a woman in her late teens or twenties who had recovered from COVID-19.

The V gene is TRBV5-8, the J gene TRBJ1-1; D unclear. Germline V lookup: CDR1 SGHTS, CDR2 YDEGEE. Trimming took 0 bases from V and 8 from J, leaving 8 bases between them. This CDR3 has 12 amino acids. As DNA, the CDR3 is TGTGCCAGCAGCTTGGAGACACCAGAAGCTTTCTTT. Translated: CASSLETPEAFF. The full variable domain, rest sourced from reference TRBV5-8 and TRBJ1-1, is EAGVTQSPTHLIKTRGQQATLRCSPISGHTSVYWYQQALGLGLQFLLWYDEGEERNRGNFPPRFSGRQFPNYSSELNVNALELEDSALYLCASSLETPEAFFGQGTRLTVV.

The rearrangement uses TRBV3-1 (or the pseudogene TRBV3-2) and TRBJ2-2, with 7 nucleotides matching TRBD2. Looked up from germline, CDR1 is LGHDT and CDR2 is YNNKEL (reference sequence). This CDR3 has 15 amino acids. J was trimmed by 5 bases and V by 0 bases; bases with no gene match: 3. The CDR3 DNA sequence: TGTGCCAGCAGCCAAGAAGCGGGGCGAACCGGGGAGCTGTTTTTT. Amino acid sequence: CASSQEAGRTGELFF.

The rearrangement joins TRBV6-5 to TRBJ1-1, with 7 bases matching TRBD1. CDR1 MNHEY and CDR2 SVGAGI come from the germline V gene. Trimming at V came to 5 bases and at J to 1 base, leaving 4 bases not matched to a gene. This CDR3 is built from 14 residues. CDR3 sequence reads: CASSIRTGNTEAFF. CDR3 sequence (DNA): TGTGCCAGCAGTATACGGACAGGGAACACTGAAGCTTTCTTT.

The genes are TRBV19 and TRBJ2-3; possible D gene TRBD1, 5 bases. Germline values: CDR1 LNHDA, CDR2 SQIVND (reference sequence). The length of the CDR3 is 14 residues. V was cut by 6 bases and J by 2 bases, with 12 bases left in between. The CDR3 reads CASRQTADTDTQYF. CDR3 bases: TGTGCCAGTAGGCAGACAGCCGACACAGATACGCAGTATTTT.

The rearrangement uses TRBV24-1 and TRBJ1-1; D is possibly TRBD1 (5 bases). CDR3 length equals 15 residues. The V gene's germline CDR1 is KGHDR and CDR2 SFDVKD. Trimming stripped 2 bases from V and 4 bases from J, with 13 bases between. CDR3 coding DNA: TGTGCCACCAGTGATTCAGCGGGACGGACCACTGAAGCTTTCTTT. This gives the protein CATSDSAGRTTEAFF.

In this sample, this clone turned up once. CDR3 in amino acids: CASSFPRTDYNEKLFF. The CDR3, as DNA: TGTGCCAGCAGCTTCCCCCGGACAGACTATAATGAAAAACTGTTTTTT. The chain uses TRBV7-3 and TRBJ1-4; TRBD1 might be the D (6 bases). The CDR3 has 16 residues. V shed 3 bases and J shed 4 bases, with 15 bases lying between them. Germline CDR1 is SGHTA and CDR2 is FQGTGA.

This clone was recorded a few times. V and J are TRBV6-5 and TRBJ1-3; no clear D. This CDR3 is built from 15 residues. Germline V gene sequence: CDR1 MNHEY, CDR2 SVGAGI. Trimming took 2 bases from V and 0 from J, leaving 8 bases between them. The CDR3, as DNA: TGTGCCAGCAGTTACGCGAGAGCCTCTGGAAACACCATATATTTT. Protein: CASSYARASGNTIYF.

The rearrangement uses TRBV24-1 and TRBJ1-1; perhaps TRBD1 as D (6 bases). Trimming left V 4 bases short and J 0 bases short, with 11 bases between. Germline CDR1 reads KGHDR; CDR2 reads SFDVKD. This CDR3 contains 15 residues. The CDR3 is CATSEGGSMNTEAFF. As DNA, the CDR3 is TGTGCCACCAGTGAAGGGGGATCCATGAACACTGAAGCTTTCTTT.

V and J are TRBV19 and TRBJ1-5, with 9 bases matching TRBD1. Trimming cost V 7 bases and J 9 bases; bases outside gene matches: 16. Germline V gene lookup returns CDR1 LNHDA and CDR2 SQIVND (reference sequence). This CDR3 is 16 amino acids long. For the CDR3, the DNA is TGTGCCAGTACCCCCAGATCGTGGACAGGGGATCGGCCCCAGCATTTT. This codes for CASTPRSWTGDRPQHF.

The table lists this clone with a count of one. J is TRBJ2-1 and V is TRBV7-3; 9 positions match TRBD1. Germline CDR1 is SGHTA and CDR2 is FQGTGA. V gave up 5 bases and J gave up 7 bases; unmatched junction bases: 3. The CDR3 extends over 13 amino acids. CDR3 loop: CASSIGTGNEQFF. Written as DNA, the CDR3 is TGTGCCAGCAGCATCGGGACAGGGAATGAGCAGTTCTTC.

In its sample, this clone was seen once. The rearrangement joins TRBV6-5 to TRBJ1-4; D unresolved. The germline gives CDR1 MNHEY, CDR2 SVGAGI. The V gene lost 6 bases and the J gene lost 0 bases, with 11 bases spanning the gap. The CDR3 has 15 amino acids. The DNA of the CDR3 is TGTGCCAGCAGCCACTCGGGTGCAACTAATGAAAAACTGTTTTTT. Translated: CASSHSGATNEKLFF.

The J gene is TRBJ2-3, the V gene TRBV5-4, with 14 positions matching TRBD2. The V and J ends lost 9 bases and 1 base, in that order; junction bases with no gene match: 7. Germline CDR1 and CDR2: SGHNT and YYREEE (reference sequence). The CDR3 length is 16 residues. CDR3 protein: CAKRTSGGLRTDTQYF. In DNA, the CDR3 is TGTGCCAAACGGACTAGCGGGGGGCTTCGCACAGATACGCAGTATTTT.

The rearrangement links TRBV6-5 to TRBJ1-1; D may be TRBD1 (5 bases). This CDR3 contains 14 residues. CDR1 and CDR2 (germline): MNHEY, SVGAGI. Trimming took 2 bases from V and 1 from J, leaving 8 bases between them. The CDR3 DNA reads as TGTGCCAGCAGTTACGACAGTCCGAACACTGAAGCTTTCTTT. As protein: CASSYDSPNTEAFF.

The CDR3 sequence: CASRLNRLTNEQYF. Here the CDR3 DNA reads TGTGCCAGTAGGTTAAACCGACTGACCAACGAGCAGTACTTC. The chain uses TRBV19 and TRBJ2-7; D is unresolved. Germline V gene sequence: CDR1 LNHDA, CDR2 SQIVND (reference sequence). V was trimmed by 6 bases and J by 5 bases, leaving 17 bases between them. CDR3 length equals 14 residues.

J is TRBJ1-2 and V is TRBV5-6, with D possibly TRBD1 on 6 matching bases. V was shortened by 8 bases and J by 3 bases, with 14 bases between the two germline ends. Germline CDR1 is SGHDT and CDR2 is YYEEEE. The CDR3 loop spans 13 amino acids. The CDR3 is CAREWGRDYGYTF. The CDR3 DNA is TGTGCCAGAGAATGGGGGCGCGACTATGGCTACACCTTC.

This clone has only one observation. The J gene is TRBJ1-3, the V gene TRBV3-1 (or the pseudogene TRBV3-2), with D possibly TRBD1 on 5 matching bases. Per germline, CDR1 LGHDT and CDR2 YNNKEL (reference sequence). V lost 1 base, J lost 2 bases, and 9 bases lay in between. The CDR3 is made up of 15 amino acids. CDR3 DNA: TGTGCCAGCAGCCAAGCCCGACAGACTGGAAACACCATATATTTT. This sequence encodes CASSQARQTGNTIYF.

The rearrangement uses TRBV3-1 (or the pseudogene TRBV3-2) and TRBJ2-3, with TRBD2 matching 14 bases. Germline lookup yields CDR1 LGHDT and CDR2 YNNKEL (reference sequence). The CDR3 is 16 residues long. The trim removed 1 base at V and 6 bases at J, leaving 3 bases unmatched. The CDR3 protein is CASSQGLAGGVDTQYF. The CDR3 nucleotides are TGTGCCAGCAGCCAAGGACTAGCGGGGGGGGTGGATACGCAGTATTTT.

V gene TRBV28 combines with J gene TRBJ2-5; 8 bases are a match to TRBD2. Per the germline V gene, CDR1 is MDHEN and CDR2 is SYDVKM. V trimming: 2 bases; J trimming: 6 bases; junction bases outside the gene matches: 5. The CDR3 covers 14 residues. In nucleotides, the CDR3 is TGTGCCAGCAGTTTACGGGGGGGCCCGAAGACCCAGTACTTC. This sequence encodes CASSLRGGPKTQYF.

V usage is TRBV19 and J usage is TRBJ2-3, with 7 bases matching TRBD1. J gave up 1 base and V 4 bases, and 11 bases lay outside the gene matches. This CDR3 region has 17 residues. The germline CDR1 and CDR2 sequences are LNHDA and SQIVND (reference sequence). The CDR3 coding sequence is TGTGCCAGTAGTAACCGTGGGGGCGGACAGGGCACAGATACGCAGTATTTT. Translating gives CASSNRGGGQGTDTQYF.

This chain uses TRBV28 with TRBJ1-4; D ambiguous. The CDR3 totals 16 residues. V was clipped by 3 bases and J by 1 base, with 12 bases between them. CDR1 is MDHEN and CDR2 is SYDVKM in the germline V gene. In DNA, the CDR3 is TGTGCCAGCAGTTTCCCCCGGGAGGGAACTAATGAAAAACTGTTTTTT. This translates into CASSFPREGTNEKLFF.